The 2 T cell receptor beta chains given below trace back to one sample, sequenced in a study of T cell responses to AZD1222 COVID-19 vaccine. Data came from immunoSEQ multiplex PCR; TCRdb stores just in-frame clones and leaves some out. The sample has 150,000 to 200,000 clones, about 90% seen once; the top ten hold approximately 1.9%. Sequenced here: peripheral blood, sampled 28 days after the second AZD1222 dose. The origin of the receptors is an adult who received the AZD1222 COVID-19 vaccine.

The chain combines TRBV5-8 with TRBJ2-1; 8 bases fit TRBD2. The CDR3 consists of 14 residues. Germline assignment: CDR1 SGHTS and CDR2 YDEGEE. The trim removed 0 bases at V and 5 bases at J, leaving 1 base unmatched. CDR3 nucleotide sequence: TGTGCCAGCAGCTTGGGACTAGCGAACAATGAGCAGTTCTTC. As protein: CASSLGLANNEQFF.

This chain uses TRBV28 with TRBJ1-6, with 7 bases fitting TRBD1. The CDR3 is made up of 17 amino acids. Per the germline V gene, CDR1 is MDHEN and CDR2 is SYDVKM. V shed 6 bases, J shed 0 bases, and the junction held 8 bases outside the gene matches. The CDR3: CASSRRGGSSYNSPLHF. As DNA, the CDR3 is TGTGCCAGCAGCCGCAGGGGGGGAAGCTCCTATAATTCACCCCTCCACTTT.